This T cell receptor (beta chain) was obtained from a study of shared clonotypes between healthy human individuals. Measured with immunoSEQ multiplex PCR; TCRdb has only the in-frame clones, and not every one. The table has roughly 1.5 million clones, approximately 98% seen once. This TCR was sampled from a man between 25 and 39 years old in good health. The material sequenced was naive CD4+ T cells sorted from blood. Subset of the sample: CD45RA+ positively selected.

The CDR3: CASSGGQYEQYF. The CDR3 region has the DNA TGTGCCAGCAGTGGGGGACAGTACGAGCAGTACTTC. The V call is TRBV2, the J call TRBJ2-7; 7 bases are shared with TRBD1. CDR3 size: 12 residues. The V segment lost 4 bases and the J segment 4 bases; nucleotides outside the gene matches: 1. Per germline, CDR1 SNHLY and CDR2 FYNNEI.